This TCR beta chain was sequenced in a study of CD8+ T cells in alopecia areata. Treatment meaning: oral pan-JAK inhibitor, 5-10 mg twice daily. Remarks on this clone: The target antigen is unknown.

Trimming removed 5 bases at V and 5 bases at J, with 13 bases between. CDR1 is LNHDA, CDR2 SQIVND, per germline (reference sequence). This CDR3 has 13 residues. Study-wide results and limits: Scalp and blood samples kept many expanded lesional clones throughout tofacitinib. Lesional scalp exceeded normal scalp in clonality, especially in alopecia totalis/universalis.

Following extraction, RNA underwent reverse transcription to cDNA, which served as the sequencing template. Only in-frame clones appear in the TCRdb table, and some are missing; sequencing was by immunoSEQ multiplex PCR. The sample includes some 110,000 clones, 58% of them seen just once. Sequenced material: CD8+ T cells sorted from blood, taken at week 4, from a patient treated with tofacitinib. This chain connects TRBV19 to TRBJ2-7; tentatively, D is TRBD2 (5 bases). This receptor was obtained from a human donor with alopecia areata. The CDR3 reads CASSEGAINEQYF. The CDR3 DNA is TGTGCCAGTAGTGAGGGTGCCATTAACGAGCAGTACTTC.